The 16 T cell receptor beta chains below all came from one sample that was sequenced in a study of blood T cell repertoires in COVID-19 (TCRdb year 2020). The library was made by the immunoSEQ multiplex PCR assay. The source is immuneACCESS, and TCRdb retained only in-frame sequences with V and J called. Part of the clones is not carried over; for the studies checked, unresolved V genes explain less than half of this, and the remainder is unexplained. For this sample there are about 400,000 clones; around 86% appear just once. About 3% of the sample comes from the top ten. The sample taken for sequencing was peripheral blood. The receptors were gathered from a human donor in a cohort sampled during active COVID-19.

V and J are TRBV30 and TRBJ2-2, with 8 bases matching TRBD2. Germline CDR1 is GTSNPN and CDR2 is SVGIG (reference sequence). The CDR3 consists of 16 residues. With V trimmed by 0 bases and J by 7 bases, 10 bases remained unmatched. The CDR3: CAWSVQPPGGGGELFF. CDR3 DNA: TGTGCCTGGAGTGTACAGCCTCCCGGGGGGGGCGGGGAGCTGTTTTTT.

The chain employs TRBV5-1 and TRBJ2-3; 9 bases fit TRBD2. V was pared by 3 bases and J by 4 bases, with 9 bases of the junction left unmatched. The germline CDR1 and CDR2 sequences are SGHRS and YFSETQ. The CDR3 is made up of 16 amino acids. CDR3 coding DNA: TGCGCCAGCAGCTCCCGCGGGGGGGCCGAGGCAGATACGCAGTATTTT. Its translation is CASSSRGGAEADTQYF.

The chain couples TRBV6-6 to TRBJ2-7, with TRBD2 matching 9 bases. This CDR3 spans 16 amino acids. J lost 4 bases, V lost 6 bases, and 13 bases had no gene match. Germline lookup yields CDR1 MNHNY and CDR2 SVGAGI (reference sequence). CDR3 residues: CASSPGASGMGYEQYF. In DNA, the CDR3 is TGTGCCAGCAGCCCCGGGGCTAGCGGGATGGGTTACGAGCAGTACTTC.

The chain couples TRBV28 to TRBJ2-7; 10 nucleotides line up with TRBD1. This CDR3 has 14 amino acids. Germline CDR1 MDHEN, CDR2 SYDVKM. Trimming took 5 bases from V and 4 from J; bases not matched to a gene: 5. CDR3 region: CASSPGQGKYEQYF. The CDR3 coding sequence is TGTGCCAGCAGTCCGGGACAGGGGAAATACGAGCAGTACTTC.

J is TRBJ1-2 and V is TRBV30; 9 positions match TRBD1. Germline values: CDR1 GTSNPN, CDR2 SVGIG (reference sequence). This CDR3 comprises 15 residues. Germline trimming cut 4 bases from V and 2 bases from J; bases unmatched to any gene: 8. CDR3 residues: CAWTPDRGRNYGYTF. The CDR3 DNA sequence: TGTGCCTGGACCCCGGACAGGGGTCGGAACTATGGCTACACCTTC.

This sequence joins TRBV25-1 and TRBJ2-7; TRBD2 agrees at 14 bases. Germline V gene sequence: CDR1 MGHDK, CDR2 SYGVNS. CDR3 size: 15 residues. V was clipped by 7 bases and J by 4 bases; unmatched bases: 6. The CDR3 sequence is CASTHGLAGGYEQYF. CDR3 nucleotides: TGTGCCAGCACCCACGGACTAGCGGGAGGTTACGAGCAGTACTTC.

This chain joins TRBV3-1 (or the pseudogene TRBV3-2) and TRBJ2-1; D perhaps matches TRBD1 (6 bases). This CDR3 region has 14 residues. V lost 4 bases and J lost 5, with 12 bases in between. Germline V gene lookup returns CDR1 LGHDT and CDR2 YNNKEL (reference sequence). CDR3 sequence reads: CASSPSGADNEQFF. The CDR3 region has the DNA TGTGCCAGCAGCCCCTCAGGGGCCGACAATGAGCAGTTCTTC.

This clone was recorded once. This rearrangement joins TRBV3-1 (or the pseudogene TRBV3-2) to TRBJ2-2; TRBD2 aligns across 7 bases. Per germline, CDR1 LGHDT and CDR2 YNNKEL (reference sequence). V was clipped by 2 bases and J by 3 bases; unmatched bases: 3. This CDR3 has 15 amino acids. The CDR3 DNA is TGTGCCAGCAGCCAATGGAGCGGGGACACCGGGGAGCTGTTTTTT. Its protein product is CASSQWSGDTGELFF.

The rearrangement uses TRBV27 and TRBJ1-6, with no clear D. The V gene lost 3 bases and the J gene lost 7 bases, with 16 bases spanning the gap. This CDR3 is 16 amino acids long. Germline-derived CDR1 and CDR2 are MNHEY and SMNVEV (reference sequence). The CDR3 DNA reads TGTGCCAGCAGTTTTTTGCCCACTCGGGTGAATTCACCCCTCCACTTT. This translates into CASSFLPTRVNSPLHF.

J is TRBJ1-2 and V is TRBV2; 9 bases align to TRBD1. Germline lookup yields CDR1 SNHLY and CDR2 FYNNEI. The CDR3 runs to 16 residues. V shed 5 bases, J shed 2 bases, and the junction held 9 bases outside the gene matches. The CDR3 sequence: CASSKRGTGINYGYTF. CDR3 DNA: TGTGCCAGCAGTAAAAGGGGGACAGGGATAAACTATGGCTACACCTTC.

V usage is TRBV10-2 and J usage is TRBJ2-5; TRBD1 matches 7 bases. The CDR3 is 15 amino acids. The germline CDR1 and CDR2 sequences are WSHSY and SAAADI. Unmatched junction bases numbered 14, after V lost 8 bases and J lost 5 bases. The chain's CDR3 is CASQRGGEIMETQYF. Here the CDR3 DNA reads TGCGCCAGCCAACGAGGGGGCGAGATTATGGAGACCCAGTACTTC.

This clone came up once. The V gene is TRBV3-1 (or the pseudogene TRBV3-2), the J gene TRBJ1-2; no definite D call. Germline V gene lookup returns CDR1 LGHDT and CDR2 YNNKEL (reference sequence). Trimming removed 0 bases from V and 4 bases from J, with 12 bases in between. The CDR3 loop spans 15 amino acids. The CDR3 DNA reads TGTGCCAGCAGCCAAGAGCCCTCCCTACCCTATGGCTACACCTTC. It specifies CASSQEPSLPYGYTF.

The chain is built from TRBV3-1 (or the pseudogene TRBV3-2) and TRBJ2-2; 9 bases match TRBD2. V trimming: 8 bases; J trimming: 5 bases; junction bases outside the gene matches: 6. Germline CDR1 is LGHDT and CDR2 is YNNKEL (reference sequence). The CDR3 has 14 amino acids. The CDR3 region is CASLGLAGTGELFF. The CDR3, as DNA: TGTGCCAGCCTGGGCCTAGCGGGGACCGGGGAGCTGTTTTTT.

V is TRBV11-1 and J is TRBJ2-3; TRBD2 aligns across 8 bases. The CDR3 runs 15 residues. The V gene's germline CDR1 is SGHAT and CDR2 FQDESV (reference sequence). V shed 4 bases and J 6 bases; nucleotides not matched to a gene: 9. CDR3 loop: CASSYRGGPADTQYF. CDR3 nucleotide sequence: TGTGCCAGCAGCTACCGGGGGGGCCCAGCTGATACGCAGTATTTT.

The chain carries TRBV6-5 and TRBJ1-4; possibly TRBD1 for D (5 bases). Trimming left V 8 bases short and J 10 bases short, with 17 bases between. The CDR3 has 13 amino acids. The germline V gene encodes CDR1 MNHEY and CDR2 SVGAGI. The CDR3 reads CASWGLNLGKLFF. Written as DNA, the CDR3 is TGTGCCAGCTGGGGACTCAACCTTGGAAAACTGTTTTTT.

V usage is TRBV12-3 or TRBV12-4 and J usage is TRBJ1-2; D is possibly TRBD1 (6 bases). The CDR3 length is 13 residues. The germline V and J ends were trimmed by 6 bases and 7 bases, with 15 bases remaining between them. The CDR3 bases are TGTGCCAGCAGCCTAGACAGGTTCCTTGGCTACACCTTC. Translating gives CASSLDRFLGYTF.